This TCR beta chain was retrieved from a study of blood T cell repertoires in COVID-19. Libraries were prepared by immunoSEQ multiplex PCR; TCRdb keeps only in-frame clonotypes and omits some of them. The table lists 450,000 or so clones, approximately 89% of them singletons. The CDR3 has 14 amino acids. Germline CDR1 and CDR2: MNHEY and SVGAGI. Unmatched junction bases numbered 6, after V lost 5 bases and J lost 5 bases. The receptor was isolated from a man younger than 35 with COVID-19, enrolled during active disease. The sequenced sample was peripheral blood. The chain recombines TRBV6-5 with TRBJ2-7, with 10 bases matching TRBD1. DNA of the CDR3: TGTGCCAGCAGTCCCGGGACAGGGGAAAACGAGCAGTACTTC. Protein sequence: CASSPGTGENEQYF.